The 29 T cell receptor beta chains listed next were all sequenced from one sample in a study of T cells in Graves' hyperthyroidism and ophthalmopathy (dated by TCRdb to the late 2010s). The library was made by multiplex PCR. Instrument used: Illumina HiSeq 2000. TCR beta CDR3 regions were amplified from RNA transcripts. The first round of RT-PCR for the TCR CDR3 was performed with the HTBI primer set and the Qiagen OneStep RT-PCR kit. TCRdb trimmed the raw reads at Q25, called clones with MiXCR and kept productive beta chains. Rows with one shared CDR3 protein collapse into an entry with the most common genes and DNA. Across this sample there are approximately 320,000 distinct CDR3 sequences, with 16% seen only once. Together, the top ten hold roughly a third of the sample. The sample was blood. The receptors originated from a man aged 30-40 years with Graves' hyperthyroidism.

This clonotype was counted at least ten times. The gene calls are TRBV18 and TRBJ2-1; 12 nucleotides align to TRBD1. Germline CDR1 KGHSH, CDR2 LQKENI. This CDR3 comprises 15 residues. The V gene end was trimmed by 3 bases and the J gene end by 8 bases; junction bases not matched to a gene: 5. The CDR3 nucleotides read TGTGCCAGCTCACCGTCGGGACAGGGGGCCGATGAGCAGTTCTTC. It translates to CASSPSGQGADEQFF.

In its sample, this clonotype was seen many times. This chain joins TRBV5-1 and TRBJ1-2, with TRBD1 matching 9 bases. This CDR3 comprises 13 residues. V shed 4 bases, J shed 7 bases, and the junction held 5 bases outside the gene matches. Germline CDR1 SGHRS, CDR2 YFSETQ. CDR3 sequence (DNA): TGCGCCAGCAGCCCGACAGGGGGACGTGGCTACACCTTC. Its translation: CASSPTGGRGYTF.

As to this clonotype: A much larger clone is a single base away; this may be a read error. The genes are TRBV12-3 or TRBV12-4 and TRBJ1-1; 7 bases line up with TRBD1. V shed 7 bases and J 6 bases; nucleotides not matched to a gene: 8. The CDR3 has 13 amino acids. This chain's CDR3 is CASTSAGGAEAFF. In nucleotides, the CDR3 is TGTGCCAGCACTTCAGCAGGGGGAGCTGAAGCTTTCTTT.

This clonotype turned up a few times. This chain joins TRBV13 and TRBJ2-3, with 7 bases matching TRBD2. This CDR3 region has 17 residues. CDR1 PRHDT and CDR2 FYEKMQ come from the germline V gene (reference sequence). V shed 0 bases, J shed 0 bases, and the junction held 6 bases outside the gene matches. CDR3 loop: CASSLGWSGTSTDTQYF. CDR3 nucleotides: TGTGCCAGCAGCTTAGGTTGGAGCGGGACTAGCACAGATACGCAGTATTTT. The whole variable domain, filled in from reference TRBV13 and TRBJ2-3, reads AAGVIQSPRHLIKEKRETATLKCYPIPRHDTVYWYQQGPGQDPQFLISFYEKMQSDKGSIPDRFSAQQFSDYHSELNMSSLELGDSALYFCASSLGWSGTSTDTQYFGPGTRLTVL.

This clonotype was picked up many times. This rearrangement joins TRBV20-1 to TRBJ1-1, with D maybe TRBD1 (5 bases). The germline V and J ends were trimmed by 1 base and 4 bases, with 10 bases remaining between them. CDR3 size: 13 residues. Germline V gene sequence: CDR1 DFQATT, CDR2 SNEGSKA (reference sequence). CDR3 coding DNA: TGCAGTGCTAGAGCGGGACTTCCCACTGAAGCTTTCTTT. The encoded protein is CSARAGLPTEAFF.

This clonotype has a handful of counts. The chain's CDR3 is CASSPLGIAYEQYF. The CDR3 nucleotides read TGCGCCAGCAGCCCTCTCGGCATCGCTTACGAGCAGTACTTC. This chain uses TRBV5-1 with TRBJ2-7; D gene ambiguous. CDR1 and CDR2 from the germline V gene are SGHRS and YFSETQ. V was trimmed by 4 bases and J by 4 bases, leaving 15 bases between them. The CDR3 totals 14 residues.

As regards this clonotype: Because the CDR3 is missing its conserved closing phenylalanine or tryptophan, this is likely a read error. The gene calls are TRBV7-3 and TRBJ1-4; D is perhaps TRBD1 (6 bases). V dropped 3 bases and J dropped 6 bases, with 14 bases sitting between them. The CDR3 consists of 15 residues. Germline V gene sequence: CDR1 SGHTA, CDR2 FQGTGA. The CDR3 here is CASSFSKQGDEKLFL. The DNA of the CDR3 is TGTGCCAGCAGCTTCAGTAAACAGGGAGATGAAAAACTGTTTCTT.

This clonotype has a count of ten or more. V gene TRBV7-8 combines with J gene TRBJ2-5; D ambiguous. V lost 1 base and J lost 5, with 5 bases in between. Germline V gene data show CDR1 as SGHVS and CDR2 as FQNEAQ. The CDR3 is 12 residues long. As DNA, the CDR3 is TGTGCCAGCAGCTTAGGAATGGAGACCCAGTACTTC. This codes for CASSLGMETQYF. Full variable domain (rest looked up from reference TRBV7-8 and TRBJ2-5): GAGVSQSPRYKVAKRGQDVALRCDPISGHVSLFWYQQALGQGPEFLTYFQNEAQLDKSGLPSDRFFAERPEGSVSTLKIQRTQQEDSAVYLCASSLGMETQYFGPGTRLLVL.

The genes are TRBV7-6 and TRBJ2-7; TRBD1 aligns across 9 bases. This CDR3 has 15 amino acids. V lost 5 bases, J lost 3 bases, and 8 bases stayed unmatched. Germline assignment: CDR1 SGHVS and CDR2 FNYEAQ. In DNA, the CDR3 is TGTGCCAGCAGCCAACAGGGGGCCCTCGGCTACGAGCAGTACTTC. Amino acid sequence: CASSQQGALGYEQYF. Together with reference TRBV7-6 and TRBJ2-7, the CDR3 gives the full variable domain: GAGVSQSPRYKVTKRGQDVALRCDPISGHVSLYWYRQALGQGPEFLTYFNYEAQQDKSGLPNDRFSAERPEGSISTLTIQRTEQRDSAMYRCASSQQGALGYEQYFGPGTRLTVT.

The sample holds many counts of this clonotype. The J gene is TRBJ1-5, the V gene TRBV29-1; 7 bases map to TRBD1. J lost 3 bases, V lost 7 bases, and 6 bases had no gene match. This CDR3 is built from 13 residues. Germline-derived CDR1 and CDR2 are SQVTM and ANQGSEA. CDR3 DNA: TGCAGCGCGAGACAGGGACCCAATCAGCCCCAGCATTTT. It specifies CSARQGPNQPQHF.

This clonotype was seen repeatedly, ten times or more. CDR3 protein: CSAANSGYTYEQYF. CDR3 nucleotide sequence: TGCAGTGCTGCCAATAGCGGTTACACCTACGAGCAGTACTTC. The chain carries TRBV20-1 and TRBJ2-7; D is perhaps TRBD2 (6 bases). The germline V and J ends were trimmed by 5 bases and 2 bases, with 16 bases remaining between them. The CDR3 spans 14 residues. In germline, CDR1 is DFQATT, CDR2 SNEGSKA (reference sequence).

V usage is TRBV12-3 or TRBV12-4 and J usage is TRBJ1-1, with 8 bases fitting TRBD1. Trimming cost V 0 bases and J 0 bases; bases outside gene matches: 3. The CDR3 is 16 residues long. CDR3 region: CASSLAQGAMNTEAFF. The DNA of the CDR3 is TGTGCCAGCAGTTTAGCGCAGGGGGCTATGAACACTGAAGCTTTCTTT.

V usage is TRBV29-1 and J usage is TRBJ1-2; D perhaps matches TRBD1 (6 bases). This CDR3 has 13 amino acids. Germline lookup yields CDR1 SQVTM and CDR2 ANQGSEA. V was cut by 7 bases and J by 8 bases, with 20 bases left in between. Written as DNA, the CDR3 is TGCAGCGACCCTCCGGGGGCCTTGACGGGCTACACCTTC. This encodes CSDPPGALTGYTF. The whole variable domain, remainder taken from reference TRBV29-1 and TRBJ1-2, is SAVISQKPSRDICQRGTSLTIQCQVDSQVTMMFWYRQQPGQSLTLIATANQGSEATYESGFVIDKFPISRPNLTFSTLTVSNMSPEDSSIYLCSDPPGALTGYTFGSGTRLTVV.

This clonotype showed up many times. The chain has TRBV7-8 and TRBJ2-7; D might be TRBD1 (7 bases). The CDR3 is made up of 14 amino acids. The germline V gene encodes CDR1 SGHVS and CDR2 FQNEAQ. Trimming removed 5 bases from V and 3 bases from J, with 14 bases in between. CDR3 protein: CASSPAGQLYEQYF. CDR3 nucleotides: TGTGCCAGCAGCCCGGCGGGACAGCTCTACGAGCAGTACTTC.

This clonotype came up many times. The chain uses TRBV12-3 or TRBV12-4 and TRBJ2-6; 10 bases fit TRBD1. CDR3 length: 17 amino acids. The trim removed 10 bases at V and 2 bases at J, leaving 11 bases unmatched. The DNA of the CDR3 is TGTGCCAACCCCCAGTGGGACAGGGGAGCTGGGGCCAACGTCCTGACTTTC. This translates into CANPQWDRGAGANVLTF.

The chain couples TRBV2 to TRBJ1-2; D perhaps matches TRBD1 (5 bases). In germline, CDR1 is SNHLY, CDR2 FYNNEI. With 10 bases removed from V and 10 bases from J, the gap between germline ends came to 19 bases. The CDR3 contains 12 residues. CDR3 sequence: CAIEGTVGDYTF. DNA of the CDR3: TGTGCCATCGAAGGGACGGTTGGGGACTACACCTTC. Full variable domain (missing parts from reference TRBV2 and TRBJ1-2): EPEVTQTPSHQVTQMGQEVILRCVPISNHLYFYWYRQILGQKVEFLVSFYNNEISEKSEIFDDQFSVERPDGSNFTLKIRSTKLEDSAMYFCAIEGTVGDYTFGSGTRLTVV.

This clonotype showed up many times. The chain employs TRBV9 and TRBJ2-2; tentatively, D is TRBD1 (5 bases). The germline V gene encodes CDR1 SGDLS and CDR2 YYNGEE. Trimming pared 0 bases from V and 4 bases from J, leaving 10 bases between. CDR3 length: 15 amino acids. The CDR3 sequence: CASSVVQGVTGELFF. CDR3 nucleotides: TGTGCCAGCAGCGTAGTTCAGGGCGTCACCGGGGAGCTGTTTTTT.

This clonotype was seen many times. The rearrangement uses TRBV20-1 and TRBJ2-7; TRBD2 agrees at 7 bases. The CDR3 is 13 amino acids. CDR1 DFQATT and CDR2 SNEGSKA come from the germline V gene (reference sequence). The junction had 6 bases not matched to a gene; V was cut back by 5 bases and J by 2 bases. The CDR3 loop reads CSAAQRGTYEQYF. The DNA of the CDR3 is TGCAGTGCTGCCCAGCGGGGCACCTACGAGCAGTACTTC.

This clonotype showed up many times. The rearrangement links TRBV6-6 to TRBJ2-3; no firm D call. Per germline, CDR1 MNHNY and CDR2 SVGAGI (reference sequence). Trimming removed 2 bases at V and 3 bases at J, with 6 bases between. This CDR3 spans 13 amino acids. CDR3 in amino acids: CASSYEGTDTQYF. CDR3 sequence (DNA): TGTGCCAGCAGTTACGAAGGGACAGATACGCAGTATTTT.

A few counts support this clonotype. V usage is TRBV6-1 and J usage is TRBJ2-4; 10 nucleotides match TRBD2. CDR3 length: 16 amino acids. V shed 5 bases and J 7 bases; nucleotides not matched to a gene: 11. The germline V gene has CDR1 MNHNS and CDR2 SASEGT. The CDR3 loop is CASSLNPAGGPNIQYF. CDR3 coding DNA: TGTGCCAGCAGTTTAAATCCAGCGGGAGGGCCCAACATTCAGTACTTC.

This clonotype was recorded a few times. The chain has TRBV24-1 and TRBJ1-4; D gene unclear. With 4 bases removed from V and 5 bases from J, the gap between germline ends came to 7 bases. CDR1 and CDR2 from the germline V gene are KGHDR and SFDVKD. The CDR3 has 13 amino acids. In DNA, the CDR3 is TGTGCCACCAGTGAGGATACCAATGAAAAACTGTTTTTT. Its translation is CATSEDTNEKLFF.

The sample holds a few counts of this clonotype. The rearrangement joins TRBV7-3 to TRBJ2-1, with D possibly matching TRBD1 (6 bases). Germline V lookup: CDR1 SGHTA, CDR2 FQGTGA. The CDR3 has 12 residues. The V and J ends lost 6 bases and 8 bases respectively, with 11 bases between them. The CDR3 loop reads CASSLQGHEQFF. As DNA, the CDR3 is TGTGCCAGCAGTCTACAGGGACATGAGCAGTTCTTC.

This clonotype occurred a few times. The chain is built from TRBV6-1 and TRBJ2-1; D perhaps matches TRBD2 (7 bases). The V gene's germline CDR1 is MNHNS and CDR2 SASEGT. The CDR3 consists of 18 residues. The V gene lost 0 bases and the J gene lost 7 bases, with 22 bases spanning the gap. CDR3 amino acids: CASSEARGRERVLNEQFF. CDR3 in DNA: TGTGCCAGCAGTGAAGCAAGGGGGAGGGAGAGGGTGTTGAATGAGCAGTTCTTC.

This clonotype was recorded many times. This sequence joins TRBV20-1 and TRBJ2-7; D gene unclear. The germline V gene encodes CDR1 DFQATT and CDR2 SNEGSKA (reference sequence). This CDR3 contains 15 residues. The V and J ends lost 0 bases and 0 bases respectively, with 12 bases between them. CDR3: CSARDGFVSSYEQYF. Here the CDR3 DNA reads TGCAGTGCTAGAGACGGGTTTGTAAGCTCCTACGAGCAGTACTTC.

This clonotype was counted many times. V usage is TRBV30 and J usage is TRBJ1-1, with D perhaps TRBD1 (6 bases). With 1 base removed from V and 1 base from J, the gap between germline ends came to 10 bases. The germline gives CDR1 GTSNPN, CDR2 SVGIG (reference sequence). The CDR3 covers 14 residues. The CDR3 loop reads CAWSARTANTEAFF. The CDR3 DNA is TGTGCCTGGAGTGCCCGGACAGCGAACACTGAAGCTTTCTTT. Complete variable domain (other parts from reference TRBV30 and TRBJ1-1): SQTIHQWPATLVQPVGSPLSLECTVEGTSNPNLYWYRQAAGRGLQLLFYSVGIGQISSEVPQNLSASRPQDRQFILSSKKLLLSDSGFYLCAWSARTANTEAFFGQGTRLTVV.

This clonotype was seen many times. The rearrangement uses TRBV7-3 and TRBJ2-1, with D possibly being TRBD1 or TRBD2 (5 bases each). The ends were cut back, 1 base at V and 3 bases at J, with 16 bases in the middle. Looked up from germline, CDR1 is SGHTA and CDR2 is FQGTGA. CDR3 length: 17 amino acids. CDR3 nucleotide sequence: TGTGCCAGCAGCTTAAATCGGGGACCCACGGGCTACAATGAGCAGTTCTTC. Amino acid sequence: CASSLNRGPTGYNEQFF.

This clonotype showed up many times. The chain recombines TRBV2 with TRBJ2-5; D perhaps matches TRBD2 (5 bases). The V end was cut by 1 base, the J end by 7 bases, with 10 bases between. The length of the CDR3 is 13 residues. Germline V lookup: CDR1 SNHLY, CDR2 FYNNEI. CDR3 sequence reads: CASSEGGAGTQYF. Here the CDR3 DNA reads TGTGCCAGCAGTGAAGGGGGAGCTGGGACCCAGTACTTC.

As for this clonotype: A much larger clonotype is one base distant, so this may be a read error. In nucleotides, the CDR3 is TGTGCCAGCAGCCATGGCGGTCCCGACAATCAGCCCCAGCATTTT. Protein product: CASSHGGPDNQPQHF. The chain is built from TRBV3-1 and TRBJ1-5; D remains unclear. The CDR3 covers 15 residues. V dropped 3 bases and J dropped 3 bases, with 12 bases sitting between them. Germline V gene lookup returns CDR1 LGHDT and CDR2 YNNKEL (reference sequence). The full variable domain, rest sourced from reference TRBV3-1 and TRBJ1-5, is DTAVSQTPKYLVTQMGNDKSIKCEQNLGHDTMYWYKQDSKKFLKIMFSYNNKELIINETVPNRFSPKSPDKAHLNLHINSLELGDSAVYFCASSHGGPDNQPQHFGDGTRLSIL.

The CDR3 protein is CASSYLGLAGSRQYF. In DNA, the CDR3 is TGTGCCAGCAGCTATCTCGGACTAGCGGGAAGTCGGCAGTACTTC. The V call is TRBV3-1, the J call TRBJ2-7, with 12 bases lining up with TRBD2. The CDR3 spans 15 residues. V trimming: 5 bases; J trimming: 9 bases; junction bases outside the gene matches: 11. Germline loops: CDR1 LGHDT, CDR2 YNNKEL (reference sequence).